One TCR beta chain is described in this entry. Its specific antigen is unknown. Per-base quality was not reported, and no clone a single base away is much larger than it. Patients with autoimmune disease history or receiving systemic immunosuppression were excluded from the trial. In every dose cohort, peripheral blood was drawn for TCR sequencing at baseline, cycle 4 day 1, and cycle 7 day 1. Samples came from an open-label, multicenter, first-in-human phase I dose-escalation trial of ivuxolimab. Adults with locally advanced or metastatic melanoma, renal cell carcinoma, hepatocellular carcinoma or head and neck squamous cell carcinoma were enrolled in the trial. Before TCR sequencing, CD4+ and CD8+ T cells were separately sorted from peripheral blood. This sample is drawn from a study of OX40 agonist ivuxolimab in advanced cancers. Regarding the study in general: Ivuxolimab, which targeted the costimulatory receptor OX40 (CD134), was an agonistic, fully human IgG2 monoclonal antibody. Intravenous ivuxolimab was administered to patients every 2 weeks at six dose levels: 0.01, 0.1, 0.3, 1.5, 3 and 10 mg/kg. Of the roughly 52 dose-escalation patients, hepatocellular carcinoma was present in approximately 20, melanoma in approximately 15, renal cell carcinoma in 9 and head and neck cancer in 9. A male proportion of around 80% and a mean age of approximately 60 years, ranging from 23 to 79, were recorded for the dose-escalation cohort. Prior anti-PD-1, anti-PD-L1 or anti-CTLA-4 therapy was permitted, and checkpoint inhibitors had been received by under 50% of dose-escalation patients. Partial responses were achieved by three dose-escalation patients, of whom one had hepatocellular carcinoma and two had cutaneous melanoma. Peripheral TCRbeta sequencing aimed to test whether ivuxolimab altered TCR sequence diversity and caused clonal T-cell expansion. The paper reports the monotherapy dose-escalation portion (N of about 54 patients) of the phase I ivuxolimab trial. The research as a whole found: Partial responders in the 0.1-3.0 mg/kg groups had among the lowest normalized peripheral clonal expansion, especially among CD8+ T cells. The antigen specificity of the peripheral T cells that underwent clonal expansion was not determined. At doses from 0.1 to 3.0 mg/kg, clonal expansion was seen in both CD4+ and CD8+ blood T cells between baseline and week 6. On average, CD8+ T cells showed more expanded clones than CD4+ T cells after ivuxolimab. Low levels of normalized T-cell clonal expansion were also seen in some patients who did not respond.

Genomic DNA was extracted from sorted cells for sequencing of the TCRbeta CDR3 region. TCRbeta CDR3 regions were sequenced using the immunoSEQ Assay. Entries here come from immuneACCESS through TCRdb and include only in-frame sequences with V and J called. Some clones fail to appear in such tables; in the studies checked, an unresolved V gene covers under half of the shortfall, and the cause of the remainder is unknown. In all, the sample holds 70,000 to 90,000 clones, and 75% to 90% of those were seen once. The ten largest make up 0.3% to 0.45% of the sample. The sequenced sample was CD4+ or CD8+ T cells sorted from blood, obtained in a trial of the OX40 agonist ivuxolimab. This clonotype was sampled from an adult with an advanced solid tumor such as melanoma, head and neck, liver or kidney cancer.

The DNA reads as follows: TGTGCCAGCAGTGAAAATAAGAATCAGCCCCAGCATTTT. This yields the protein CASSENKNQPQHF. The V gene is TRBV6-1 and the J gene is TRBJ1-5, with the D gene not clear enough to name. From the cysteine through the phenylalanine, the CDR3 covers 13 amino acids. The DNA shown is the 39-base CDR3, in frame from base 1. V and J are truncated by 2 bases and 4 bases respectively, leaving an intervening sequence of 6 bases. CDR1 is given as MNHNS and CDR2 as SASEGT, both from the germline V gene.